This TCR beta chain emerged from a study of blood T cells in healthy people across ages. Comments on this clonotype: Its antigen is currently unknown.

General study points: Underestimates were what the diversity estimates from one million T cells were considered to be. Versus aged donors, long-lived donors had higher diversity and more naive CD4+ cells.

A sample-barcoded 5' primer and a J-beta primer mix were used in a second PCR of roughly 6 to 11 cycles. In TCRdb, the 5' RACE reads were re-called with MiXCR into one record per CDR3 protein. The sample carries 1.4 million to 1.5 million distinct CDR3 sequences, around 42% recorded once. Approximately 9 milliliters of peripheral blood were drawn from each donor into EDTA-treated tubes. The CDR3 spans 16 residues. Germline values: CDR1 LGHNA, CDR2 YNFKEQ. This receptor was obtained from a woman aged 18-29 years in good health. The sample taken for sequencing was blood. The chain employs TRBV4-2 and TRBJ2-4, with TRBD2 identical over 9 bases. The J call may be mistaken, given a closer DNA end match to TRBJ2-7. The CDR3 nucleotides are TGTGCCAGCAGCCACCTAAGCGGGAGGACCGACTACGAGCAGTACTTC. This gives the protein CASSHLSGRTDYEQYF.